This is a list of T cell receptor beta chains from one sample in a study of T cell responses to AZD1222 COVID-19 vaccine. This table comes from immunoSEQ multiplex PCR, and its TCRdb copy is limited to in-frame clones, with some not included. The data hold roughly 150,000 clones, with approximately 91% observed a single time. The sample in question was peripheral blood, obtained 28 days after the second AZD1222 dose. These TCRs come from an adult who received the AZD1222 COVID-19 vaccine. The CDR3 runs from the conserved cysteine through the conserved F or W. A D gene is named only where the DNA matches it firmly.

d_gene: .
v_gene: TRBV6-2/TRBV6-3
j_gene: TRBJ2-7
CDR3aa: CASSNSPYEQYF

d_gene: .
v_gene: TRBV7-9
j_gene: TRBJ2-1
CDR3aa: CASRAIPYNEQFF

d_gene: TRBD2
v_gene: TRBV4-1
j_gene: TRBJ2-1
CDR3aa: CASSQDPSGASGWQGDEQFF

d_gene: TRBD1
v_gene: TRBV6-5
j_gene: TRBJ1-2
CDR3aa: CASRPGQGEGYTF

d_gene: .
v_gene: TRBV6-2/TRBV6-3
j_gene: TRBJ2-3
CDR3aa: CASSNRDTDTQYF

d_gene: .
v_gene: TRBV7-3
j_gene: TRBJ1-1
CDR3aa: CASSLIGHPDTEAFF

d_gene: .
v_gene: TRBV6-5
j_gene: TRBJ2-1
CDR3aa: CASKDDSYNEQFF

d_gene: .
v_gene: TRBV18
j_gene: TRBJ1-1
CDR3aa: CASSPPGRYTEAFF

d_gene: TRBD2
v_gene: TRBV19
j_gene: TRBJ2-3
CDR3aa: CASSISGGRVTDTQYF

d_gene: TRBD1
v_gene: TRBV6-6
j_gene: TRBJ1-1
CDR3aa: CASSATGSATEAFF

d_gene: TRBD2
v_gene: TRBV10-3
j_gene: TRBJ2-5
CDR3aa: CAIRGTSGGAGETQYF

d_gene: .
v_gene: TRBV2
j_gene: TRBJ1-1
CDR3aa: CASSGTTSLIF

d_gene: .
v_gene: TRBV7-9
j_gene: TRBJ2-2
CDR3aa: CASSPTASTGELFF

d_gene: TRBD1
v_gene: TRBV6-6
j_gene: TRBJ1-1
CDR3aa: CASTRTGDTEAFF

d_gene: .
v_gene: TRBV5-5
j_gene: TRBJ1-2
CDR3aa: CASSSAPGDGYTF

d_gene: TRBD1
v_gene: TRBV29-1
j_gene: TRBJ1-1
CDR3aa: CSVGTGSATEAFF

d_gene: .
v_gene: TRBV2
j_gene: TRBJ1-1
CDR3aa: CASSGGSDTEAFF

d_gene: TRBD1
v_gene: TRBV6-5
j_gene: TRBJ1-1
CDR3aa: CASSRDRGGTEAFF

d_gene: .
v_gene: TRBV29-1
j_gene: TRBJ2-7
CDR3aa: CSGVRVPYEQYF

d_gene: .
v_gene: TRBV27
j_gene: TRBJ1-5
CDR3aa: CASRSVGNQPQHF

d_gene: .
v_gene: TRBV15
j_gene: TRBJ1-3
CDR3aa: CATSKGNTIYF

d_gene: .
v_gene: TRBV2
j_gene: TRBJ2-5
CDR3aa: CASNRVETQYF

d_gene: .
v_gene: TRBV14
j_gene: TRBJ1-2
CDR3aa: CASSQQNLGGYGYTF

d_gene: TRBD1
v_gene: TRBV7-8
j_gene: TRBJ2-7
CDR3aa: CASSIRQGLGYEQYF